This TCR beta chain came from a study of response to subunit inactivated influenza vaccine. Trimming pared 3 bases from V and 7 bases from J, leaving 13 bases between. The CDR3 is made up of 13 amino acids. CDR1 is DFQATT and CDR2 is SNEGSKA in the germline V gene (reference sequence). The study, taken as a whole, reports: Authors proposed each seasonal influenza vaccination draws in few new T cells.

This clonotype was counted a few times. The antigen is unknown. TCRdb fed the RT-PCR reads into MiXCR, producing one record per CDR3 protein. Of about 620,000 distinct CDR3 sequences in the sample, 12% are singletons; the top ten hold about 9.4%. The sequence derives from a man aged 50 to 60 who received an inactivated influenza vaccine. This sample comprised PBMCs from blood, obtained on the day of vaccination. V and J are TRBV20-1 and TRBJ1-5; D may be TRBD1 (6 bases). This CDR3 reads CSASRSGAQPQHF. CDR3 DNA: TGCAGTGCTAGTAGATCAGGGGCCCAGCCCCAGCATTTT.